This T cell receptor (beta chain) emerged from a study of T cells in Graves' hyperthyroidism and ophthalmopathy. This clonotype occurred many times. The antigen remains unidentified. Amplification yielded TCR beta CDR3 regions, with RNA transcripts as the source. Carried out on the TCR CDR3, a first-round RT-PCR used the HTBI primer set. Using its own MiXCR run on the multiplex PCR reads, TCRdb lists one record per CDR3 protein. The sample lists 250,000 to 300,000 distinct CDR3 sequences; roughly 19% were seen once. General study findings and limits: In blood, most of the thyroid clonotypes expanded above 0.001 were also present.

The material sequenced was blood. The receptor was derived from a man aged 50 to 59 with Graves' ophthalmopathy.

This CDR3 reads CASSTTSRGTDTQYF. CDR3 coding DNA: TGTGCCAGCAGCACCACTAGTAGGGGGACAGATACGCAGTATTTT. This sequence joins TRBV28 and TRBJ2-3; D may be TRBD1 (6 bases). V lost 6 bases, J lost 3 bases, and 16 bases lay in between. Germline CDR1 MDHEN, CDR2 SYDVKM. This CDR3 region has 15 residues.